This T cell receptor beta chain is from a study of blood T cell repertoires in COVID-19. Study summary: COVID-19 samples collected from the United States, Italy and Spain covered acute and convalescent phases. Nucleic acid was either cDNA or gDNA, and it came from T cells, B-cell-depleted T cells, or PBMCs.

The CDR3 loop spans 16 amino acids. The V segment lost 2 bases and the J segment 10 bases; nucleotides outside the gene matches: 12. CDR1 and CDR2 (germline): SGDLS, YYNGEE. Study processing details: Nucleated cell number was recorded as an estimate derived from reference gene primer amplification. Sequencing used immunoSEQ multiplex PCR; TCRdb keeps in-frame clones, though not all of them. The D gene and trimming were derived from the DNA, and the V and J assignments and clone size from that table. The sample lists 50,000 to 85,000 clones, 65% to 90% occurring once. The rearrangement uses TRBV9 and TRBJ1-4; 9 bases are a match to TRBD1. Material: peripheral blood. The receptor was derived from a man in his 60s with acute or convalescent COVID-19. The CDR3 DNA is TGTGCCAGCAGCGTCACCACCGGGACAGGGTCGGGAAAACTGTTTTTT. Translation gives CASSVTTGTGSGKLFF.